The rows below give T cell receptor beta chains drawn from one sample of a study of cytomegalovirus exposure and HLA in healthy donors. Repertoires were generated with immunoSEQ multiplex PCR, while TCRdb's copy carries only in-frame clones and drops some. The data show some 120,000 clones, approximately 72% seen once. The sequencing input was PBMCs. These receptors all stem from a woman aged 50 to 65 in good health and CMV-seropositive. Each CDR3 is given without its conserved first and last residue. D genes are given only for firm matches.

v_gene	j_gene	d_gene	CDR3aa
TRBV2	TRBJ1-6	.	ASSPSPTGSSSSPLH
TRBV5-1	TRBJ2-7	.	ASSARTQPGEQY
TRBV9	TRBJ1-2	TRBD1	ASSARQGSYGYT
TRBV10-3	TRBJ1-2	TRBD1	AISREQSTGSGYGYT
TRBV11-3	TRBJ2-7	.	ASSLVGQTSYEQY
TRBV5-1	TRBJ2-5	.	ASSTVQETQY
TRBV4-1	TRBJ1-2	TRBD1	ASSQLTGGGYGYT
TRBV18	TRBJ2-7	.	ASSPLKGDEQY
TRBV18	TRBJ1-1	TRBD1	ASSQGQAMNTEAF
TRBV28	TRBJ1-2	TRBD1	ASNLGQGSLGYT
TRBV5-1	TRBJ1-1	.	ASSPLVGAEAF
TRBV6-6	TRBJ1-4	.	ASSYILRTEKLF
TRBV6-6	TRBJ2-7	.	ATAWVRGGEQY
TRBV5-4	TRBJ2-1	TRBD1	ASSFAGTGNNEQF
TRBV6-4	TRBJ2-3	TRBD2	ASSEAGGGTDTQY
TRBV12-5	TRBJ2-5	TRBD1	ASGLGTGPTYQETQY
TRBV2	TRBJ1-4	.	ASNPQEYDEKLF
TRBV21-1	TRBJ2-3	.	ASSKAGGHFSTDTQY
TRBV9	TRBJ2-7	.	ASSVAPSSYEQY
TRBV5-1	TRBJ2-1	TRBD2	ASSPRTSSGGYNEQF
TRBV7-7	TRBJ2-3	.	ASSLLAEDTQY
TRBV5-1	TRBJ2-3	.	ASSLGSGSTDTQY
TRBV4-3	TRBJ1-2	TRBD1	ASSQAPDRDYGYT
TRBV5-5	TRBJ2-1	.	ASSPQGGEQF
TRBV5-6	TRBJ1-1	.	ASRGWGESPTEAF
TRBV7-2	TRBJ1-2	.	ASSLAGTNYGYT
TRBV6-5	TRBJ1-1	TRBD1	ASSFPGQEAF
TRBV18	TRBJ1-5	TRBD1	ASSPGQGIVDQPQH
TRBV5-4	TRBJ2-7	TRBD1	ASSSRTGPNEQY
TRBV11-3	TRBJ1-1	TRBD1	ASSPRDRAWAF
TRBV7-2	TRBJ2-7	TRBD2	AREAGGHWEQY
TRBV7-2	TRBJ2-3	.	ASSFLLVTDTQY
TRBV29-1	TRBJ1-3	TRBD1	GGQRFSGNTIY
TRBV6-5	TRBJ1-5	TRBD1	ASSFSGQGAQPQH
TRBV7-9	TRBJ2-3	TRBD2	ASSPGLAGAQY
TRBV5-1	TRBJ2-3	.	ASSLPEGTDTQY
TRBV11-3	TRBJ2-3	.	ASSSSPRGTQY
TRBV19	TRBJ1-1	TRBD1	ASSPDRELNTEAF
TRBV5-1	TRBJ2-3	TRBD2	ASKGTSVQDTQY
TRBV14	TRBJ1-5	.	ASSQEGQRSNQPQH
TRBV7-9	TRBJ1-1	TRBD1	ASSGGTGGADEAF
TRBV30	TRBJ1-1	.	AWSVPGLNTEAF
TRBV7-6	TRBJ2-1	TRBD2	ASSQGLPSYNEQF
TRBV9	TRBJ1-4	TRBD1	ASSVAGGQSNEKLF
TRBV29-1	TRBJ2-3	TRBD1	SVLGGTGKDTQY
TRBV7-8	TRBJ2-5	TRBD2	ASSPIGTSGGTQY
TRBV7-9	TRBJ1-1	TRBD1	ASSLASTGGTEAF
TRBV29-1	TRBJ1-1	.	SVQEAQNTEAF
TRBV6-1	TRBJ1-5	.	ASRLQGSNQPQH
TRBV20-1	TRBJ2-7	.	SVTSSYEQY
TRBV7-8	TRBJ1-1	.	ASSFPGETEAF
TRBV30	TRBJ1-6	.	AWSYGVGSPLH
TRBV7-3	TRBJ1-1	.	ATTSGGTEAF
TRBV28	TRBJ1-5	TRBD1	ASITPGQNQPQH
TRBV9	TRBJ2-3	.	ASSVGGVGTDTQY